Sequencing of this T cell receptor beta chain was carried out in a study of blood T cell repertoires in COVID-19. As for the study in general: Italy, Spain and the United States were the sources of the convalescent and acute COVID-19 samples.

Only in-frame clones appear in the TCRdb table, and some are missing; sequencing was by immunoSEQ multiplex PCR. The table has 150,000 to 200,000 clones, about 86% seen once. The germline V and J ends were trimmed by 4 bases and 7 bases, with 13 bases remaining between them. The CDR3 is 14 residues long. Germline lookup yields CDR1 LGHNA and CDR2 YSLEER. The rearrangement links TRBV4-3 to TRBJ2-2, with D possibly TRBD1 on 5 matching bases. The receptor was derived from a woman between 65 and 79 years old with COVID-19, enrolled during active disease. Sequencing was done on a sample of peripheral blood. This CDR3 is CASSRPAQGGELFF. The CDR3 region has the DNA TGCGCCAGCAGCCGCCCCGCGCAGGGCGGGGAGCTGTTTTTT.